A selection of T cell receptor beta chains follows, all from one sample in a study of blood T cells in healthy people across ages. From the 5' RACE reads, TCRdb called clonotypes with MiXCR, one entry per CDR3 protein. The table lists hundreds of thousands of distinct CDR3 sequences, roughly three fifths of them singletons, with approximately 24% in the top ten. Material: blood. These receptors all stem from a man aged 40-49 years in good health. CDR3s include the opening cysteine and the closing phenylalanine or tryptophan. Each record gives: D gene, clone size, V gene, J gene, CDR3 protein, CDR3 DNA. The D gene is left open where the match is weak. A clone size is listed for some rows: how often the clone was seen (once, few, many), or a class if it is expanded.

D gene: NA
clone size: NA
V gene: TRBV6-5
J gene: TRBJ1-2
CDR3 protein: CASSYPGDGTLPNYGYTF
CDR3 DNA: TGTGCCAGCAGTTACCCTGGGGACGGGACCCTCCCTAACTATGGCTACACCTTC

D gene: NA
clone size: NA
V gene: TRBV29-1
J gene: TRBJ2-5
CDR3 protein: CSVVLRGLKETQYF
CDR3 DNA: TGCAGCGTTGTTCTACGGGGACTTAAAGAGACCCAGTACTTC

D gene: NA
clone size: NA
V gene: TRBV13
J gene: TRBJ1-1
CDR3 protein: CASSIRDRVNTEAFF
CDR3 DNA: TGTGCCAGCAGCATCCGCGACCGTGTGAACACTGAAGCTTTCTTT

D gene: TRBD1
clone size: NA
V gene: TRBV27
J gene: TRBJ1-4
CDR3 protein: CASSSRQGSNEKLFF
CDR3 DNA: TGTGCCAGCAGTTCCCGACAGGGGTCCAATGAAAAACTGTTTTTT

D gene: NA
clone size: NA
V gene: TRBV5-1
J gene: TRBJ1-2
CDR3 protein: CASSLVGQGGANYGYTF
CDR3 DNA: TGCGCCAGCAGCTTGGTCGGTCAGGGAGGCGCTAACTATGGCTACACCTTC

D gene: NA
clone size: NA
V gene: TRBV28
J gene: TRBJ1-5
CDR3 protein: CASRTPGSNQPQHF
CDR3 DNA: TGTGCCAGCAGGACCCCCGGGAGCAATCAGCCCCAGCATTTT

D gene: NA
clone size: few
V gene: TRBV5-1
J gene: TRBJ1-1
CDR3 protein: CASSFGETEAFF
CDR3 DNA: TGCGCCAGCAGCTTTGGGGAGACTGAAGCTTTCTTT

D gene: NA
clone size: once
V gene: TRBV15
J gene: TRBJ2-5
CDR3 protein: CATSRDLRMETQYF
CDR3 DNA: TGTGCCACCAGCAGAGATTTACGTATGGAGACCCAGTACTTC

D gene: NA
clone size: few
V gene: TRBV3-1
J gene: TRBJ2-4
CDR3 protein: CASSQDSDIQYF
CDR3 DNA: TGTGCCAGCAGCCAAGACTCAGACATTCAGTACTTC

D gene: NA
clone size: NA
V gene: TRBV20-1
J gene: TRBJ1-2
CDR3 protein: CSASYLNGYTF
CDR3 DNA: TGCAGTGCTAGCTACCTGAATGGCTACACCTTC

D gene: TRBD1
clone size: NA
V gene: TRBV7-2
J gene: TRBJ2-7
CDR3 protein: CASRSGQGRRAEQYF
CDR3 DNA: TGTGCCAGCAGGTCCGGACAGGGACGTCGAGCCGAGCAGTACTTC

D gene: NA
clone size: few
V gene: TRBV12-2
J gene: TRBJ2-7
CDR3 protein: CASRLSRWRGSGSYEQYF
CDR3 DNA: TGTGCAAGTCGCTTATCCCGTTGGAGGGGATCTGGCTCCTACGAGCAGTACTTC

D gene: TRBD2
clone size: NA
V gene: TRBV6-2/TRBV6-3
J gene: TRBJ2-7
CDR3 protein: CASSYGAAGATYEQYF
CDR3 DNA: TGTGCCAGCAGTTACGGGGCGGCGGGAGCAACCTACGAGCAGTACTTC

D gene: NA
clone size: NA
V gene: TRBV6-1
J gene: TRBJ1-5
CDR3 protein: CASTVKPQPQHF
CDR3 DNA: TGTGCCAGCACGGTGAAACCCCAGCCCCAGCATTTT

D gene: NA
clone size: NA
V gene: TRBV7-6
J gene: TRBJ2-3
CDR3 protein: CASSSQGRERDTQYF
CDR3 DNA: TGTGCCAGCAGCTCCCAGGGGCGGGAGAGGGATACGCAGTATTTT

D gene: NA
clone size: NA
V gene: TRBV27
J gene: TRBJ2-5
CDR3 protein: CASSFGPRETQYF
CDR3 DNA: TGTGCCAGCAGTTTCGGGCCCCGAGAGACCCAGTACTTC

D gene: NA
clone size: NA
V gene: TRBV7-7
J gene: TRBJ2-1
CDR3 protein: CASSLADTYNEQFF
CDR3 DNA: TGTGCCAGCAGCTTAGCGGACACCTACAATGAGCAGTTCTTC

D gene: NA
clone size: NA
V gene: TRBV5-1
J gene: TRBJ2-5
CDR3 protein: CASSLQGGDQETQYF
CDR3 DNA: TGCGCCAGCAGCTTACAGGGAGGGGATCAAGAGACCCAGTACTTC

D gene: TRBD2
clone size: few
V gene: TRBV6-2/TRBV6-3
J gene: TRBJ2-3
CDR3 protein: CASSYFQLAGEAQYF
CDR3 DNA: TGTGCCAGCAGTTATTTTCAGCTAGCGGGAGAAGCGCAGTATTTT

D gene: NA
clone size: NA
V gene: TRBV2
J gene: TRBJ2-7
CDR3 protein: CASSDRLDGEQYF
CDR3 DNA: TGTGCCAGCAGTGACCGGCTAGATGGCGAGCAGTACTTC

D gene: TRBD2
clone size: NA
V gene: TRBV3-1
J gene: TRBJ2-5
CDR3 protein: CASSLEGTSGGASHNEQYF
CDR3 DNA: TGTGCCAGCAGCCTCGAAGGGACTAGCGGGGGGGCCTCTCACAATGAGCAGTACTTC

D gene: NA
clone size: NA
V gene: TRBV20-1
J gene: TRBJ2-3
CDR3 protein: CSAARDGERSDTQYF
CDR3 DNA: TGCAGTGCCGCCCGGGATGGGGAGAGGTCAGATACGCAGTATTTT

D gene: NA
clone size: few
V gene: TRBV28
J gene: TRBJ2-5
CDR3 protein: CASSFQRDFQETQYF
CDR3 DNA: TGTGCCAGCAGTTTTCAAAGGGACTTCCAAGAGACCCAGTACTTC

D gene: NA
clone size: NA
V gene: TRBV28
J gene: TRBJ1-2
CDR3 protein: CASSTLELGLNYGYTF
CDR3 DNA: TGTGCCAGCAGCACGCTTGAGTTGGGGTTGAACTATGGCTACACCTTC

D gene: NA
clone size: once
V gene: TRBV20-1
J gene: TRBJ2-1
CDR3 protein: CSARIPGGVPNEQFF
CDR3 DNA: TGCAGTGCTAGGATCCCAGGGGGGGTACCCAATGAGCAGTTCTTC

D gene: TRBD2
clone size: NA
V gene: TRBV12-3/TRBV12-4
J gene: TRBJ2-1
CDR3 protein: CASSLVAGANEQFF
CDR3 DNA: TGTGCCAGCAGTTTAGTGGCGGGAGCCAATGAGCAGTTCTTC

D gene: NA
clone size: NA
V gene: TRBV4-3
J gene: TRBJ2-2
CDR3 protein: CASSQDWNPPITGELFF
CDR3 DNA: TGCGCCAGCAGCCAAGATTGGAACCCTCCTATCACCGGGGAGCTGTTTTTT

D gene: NA
clone size: NA
V gene: TRBV4-2
J gene: TRBJ2-2
CDR3 protein: CASTYTNGGELFF
CDR3 DNA: TGTGCCAGCACCTACACAAATGGCGGGGAGCTGTTTTTT

D gene: NA
clone size: NA
V gene: TRBV5-1
J gene: TRBJ1-1
CDR3 protein: CASSPEVSSNTEAFF
CDR3 DNA: TGCGCCAGCAGCCCGGAGGTCAGTTCGAACACTGAAGCTTTCTTT

D gene: NA
clone size: NA
V gene: TRBV10-3
J gene: TRBJ1-2
CDR3 protein: CAISEAYGYTF
CDR3 DNA: TGTGCCATCAGCGAGGCCTACGGCTACACCTTC

D gene: TRBD1
clone size: NA
V gene: TRBV27
J gene: TRBJ2-6
CDR3 protein: CASIIRGGTQGATPSLSGANVLTF
CDR3 DNA: TGTGCCAGCATCATTAGGGGGGGCACACAGGGGGCAACTCCCAGTCTCTCTGGGGCCAACGTCCTGACTTTC

D gene: NA
clone size: NA
V gene: TRBV9
J gene: TRBJ2-5
CDR3 protein: CASSARDFQETQYF
CDR3 DNA: TGTGCCAGCAGTGCCCGGGACTTCCAAGAGACCCAGTACTTC

D gene: TRBD2
clone size: few
V gene: TRBV7-3
J gene: TRBJ2-1
CDR3 protein: CASSLRPGLPDNEQFF
CDR3 DNA: TGTGCCAGCAGCTTACGCCCGGGACTACCCGACAATGAGCAGTTCTTC

D gene: TRBD1
clone size: NA
V gene: TRBV9
J gene: TRBJ2-1
CDR3 protein: CASSPGTGFDEQFF
CDR3 DNA: TGTGCCAGCAGCCCGGGGACAGGGTTCGATGAGCAGTTCTTC

D gene: TRBD2
clone size: NA
V gene: TRBV7-2
J gene: TRBJ2-7
CDR3 protein: CASSSRGSGRADEQYF
CDR3 DNA: TGTGCCAGCAGCTCTCGTGGGAGCGGGAGGGCCGACGAGCAGTACTTC

D gene: NA
clone size: once
V gene: TRBV5-1
J gene: TRBJ2-1
CDR3 protein: CASSLDLRGSYNEQFF
CDR3 DNA: TGCGCCAGCAGCTTGGATTTAAGAGGGTCCTACAATGAGCAGTTCTTC

D gene: NA
clone size: NA
V gene: TRBV28
J gene: TRBJ1-5
CDR3 protein: CAVKVSNQPQHF
CDR3 DNA: TGTGCCGTGAAGGTTAGCAATCAGCCCCAGCATTTT

D gene: NA
clone size: NA
V gene: TRBV5-5
J gene: TRBJ1-5
CDR3 protein: CASSDLWASNQPQHF
CDR3 DNA: TGTGCCAGCAGCGATCTTTGGGCTAGCAATCAGCCCCAGCATTTT

D gene: NA
clone size: NA
V gene: TRBV19
J gene: TRBJ2-7
CDR3 protein: CASMTYEQYF
CDR3 DNA: TGTGCCAGTATGACCTACGAGCAGTACTTC